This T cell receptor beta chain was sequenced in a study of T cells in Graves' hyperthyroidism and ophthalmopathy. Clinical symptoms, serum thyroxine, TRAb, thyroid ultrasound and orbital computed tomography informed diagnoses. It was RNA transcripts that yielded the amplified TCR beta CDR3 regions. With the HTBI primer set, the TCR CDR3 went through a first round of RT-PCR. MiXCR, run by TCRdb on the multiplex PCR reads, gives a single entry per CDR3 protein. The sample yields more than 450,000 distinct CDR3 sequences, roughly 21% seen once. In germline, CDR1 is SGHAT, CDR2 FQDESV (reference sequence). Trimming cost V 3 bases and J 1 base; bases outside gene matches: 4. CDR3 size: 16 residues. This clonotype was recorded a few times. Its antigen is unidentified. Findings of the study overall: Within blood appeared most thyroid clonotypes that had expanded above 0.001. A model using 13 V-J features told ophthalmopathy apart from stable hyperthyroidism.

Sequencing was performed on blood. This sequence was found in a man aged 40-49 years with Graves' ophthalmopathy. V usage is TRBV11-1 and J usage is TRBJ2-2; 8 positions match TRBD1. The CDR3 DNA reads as TGTGCCAGCAGCTTTAATACAGGGGGGAACACCGGGGAGCTGTTTTTT. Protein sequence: CASSFNTGGNTGELFF.